The clone carrying this T cell receptor beta chain was picked up one time. Its cognate antigen is unknown. Sampled blood was obtained at baseline, cycle 4 day 1, and cycle 7 day 1. This sample was taken from a study of OX40 agonist ivuxolimab in advanced cancers. Study summary: With ivuxolimab, an agonistic anti-OX40 (CD134) antibody, patients were treated. Eligibility admitted prior anti-PD-1, anti-PD-L1 or anti-CTLA-4 therapy; 35% to 40% had some.

Study-wide points: Partial responders at 0.1-3.0 mg/kg had among the lowest clonal expansion.

The data were produced by immunoSEQ multiplex PCR, yet TCRdb's version contains in-frame clones alone and is incomplete. The sample includes some 50,000 clones, around 89% seen only once; the top ten take approximately 10%. Sequenced material: CD4+ or CD8+ T cells sorted from blood, taken in a trial of the OX40 agonist ivuxolimab. This receptor was identified in an adult with an advanced solid tumor such as melanoma, head and neck, liver or kidney cancer.

The DNA of the CDR3 is TGTGCCAGCAGTACCCGGACAGGGATGGGCAGGGAGACCCAGTACTTC. Its protein product is CASSTRTGMGRETQYF. The chain carries TRBV27 and TRBJ2-5; 8 bases are a match to TRBD1. There are 16 residues in the CDR3. Germline V lookup: CDR1 MNHEY, CDR2 SMNVEV (reference sequence). Trimming removed 5 bases from V and 5 bases from J; junction bases left unmatched: 13.